The present T cell receptor (beta chain) was sequenced within a study of OX40 agonist ivuxolimab in advanced cancers. About the investigation overall: Ivuxolimab was an agonistic, fully human IgG2 monoclonal antibody directed against OX40 (CD134), a costimulatory receptor. Intravenous ivuxolimab was administered to patients every 2 weeks at six dose levels: 0.01, 0.1, 0.3, 1.5, 3 and 10 mg/kg. Among the approximately 54 dose-escalation patients, around 20 had hepatocellular carcinoma, 15 melanoma, 9 renal cell carcinoma and 9 head and neck cancer. In the dose-escalation cohort, around four fifths of patients were male, and the mean age was 60 years with a range of roughly 20 to 79. Prior anti-PD-1, anti-PD-L1 or anti-CTLA-4 therapy was permitted, and checkpoint inhibitors had been received by about 36% of dose-escalation patients. Partial responses occurred in three dose-escalation patients: two with cutaneous melanoma and one with hepatocellular carcinoma. Peripheral TCRbeta sequencing aimed to test whether ivuxolimab altered TCR sequence diversity and caused clonal T-cell expansion. The paper covers the monotherapy dose-escalation part of the phase I ivuxolimab trial, which included N ≈ 50 patients. General study outcomes and caveats: The antigen specificity of the peripheral T cells that underwent clonal expansion was not determined. Low levels of normalized T-cell clonal expansion were also seen in some patients who did not respond. On average, CD8+ T cells showed more expanded clones than CD4+ T cells after ivuxolimab. At doses of 0.1 to 3.0 mg/kg, clonal expansion of both CD4+ and CD8+ blood T cells was observed from baseline to week 6. In partial responders in the 0.1-3.0 mg/kg groups, normalized peripheral clonal expansion was found to be among the lowest, especially among CD8+ T cells.

Concerning this clone itself: Which antigen it targets is not known. No quality values exist for individual bases; no much larger clone is one base distant.

Genomic DNA was isolated from the sorted cells so that the TCRbeta CDR3 region could be sequenced. The immunoSEQ Assay was used to sequence the TCRbeta CDR3 regions. Drawn from immuneACCESS, this table holds only the in-frame rearrangements with V and J called that TCRdb kept. Clones are partly lost; checked studies trace under half to an unresolved V gene and leave the rest unexplained. Recorded for this sample are roughly 34,000 clones; 65% to 80% of them occurred a single time. The ten largest clones take up 11% of the sample. The trial excluded patients who had a history of autoimmune disease or were on systemic immunosuppression. Peripheral blood for TCR sequencing was collected from all dose cohorts at baseline, on cycle 4 day 1, and on cycle 7 day 1. Samples came from an open-label, multicenter, first-in-human phase I dose-escalation trial of ivuxolimab. Adults with locally advanced or metastatic melanoma, renal cell, hepatocellular, or head and neck squamous cell carcinoma were enrolled in the trial. CD4+ and CD8+ T cells were sorted separately from peripheral blood before TCR sequencing.

From a lookup of the germline V gene, CDR1 and CDR2 are MDHEN and SYDVKM. Including cysteine and phenylalanine, the CDR3 has 15 amino acids. Left in the record is the CDR3 DNA by itself, 45 bases read in frame from the first base. Trimming takes 2 bases off V and 4 bases off J; junction bases not matched to a gene: 4. Rearrangement joined TRBV28 to TRBJ1-4, and TRBD1 matches 7 of the central bases. This TCR was recovered from an adult with an advanced solid tumor such as melanoma, head and neck, liver or kidney cancer. The sample here was CD4+ or CD8+ T cells sorted from blood, taken in a trial of the OX40 agonist ivuxolimab. The CDR3 here reads CASSLPRQGNEKLFF. Here is the DNA: TGTGCCAGCAGTTTACCCAGACAGGGTAATGAAAAACTGTTTTTT.